The rows below give T cell receptor beta chains drawn from one sample of a study of blood T cell repertoires in COVID-19. Some clones are missing from TCRdb's copy, which holds only in-frame ones; the method was immunoSEQ multiplex PCR. The sample lists roughly 62,000 clones, 75% to 90% occurring once. The sample was peripheral blood. The receptor source for this set is a human donor with acute or convalescent COVID-19. The donor label of this sample is uncertain. The CDR3 runs from the conserved cysteine through the conserved F or W. D genes are given only for firm matches. Only part of the rows carry a size: once, few, many, or a class if the clone is expanded.

TRBV6-2/TRBV6-3	TRBJ2-5	15	-	-	TGTGCCAGCAGTTACCTCAAAGGGGGCCAAGAGACCCAGTACTTC	CASSYLKGGQETQYF
TRBV7-9	TRBJ2-5	13	-	-	TGTGCCAGCAGCTTAAAGGGCGGGGAGACCCAGTACTTC	CASSLKGGETQYF
TRBV28	TRBJ1-2	12	once	-	TGTGCCAGCAGTTCTGACACCTATGGCTACACCTTC	CASSSDTYGYTF
TRBV7-3	TRBJ2-3	13	-	-	TGTGCCAGCAGCTCGATCCCAGCAGATACGCAGTATTTT	CASSSIPADTQYF
TRBV19	TRBJ1-4	15	-	TRBD1	TGTGCCAGTAGTACTCACAGGGGAATTGAAGAAAAACTGTTTTTT	CASSTHRGIEEKLFF
TRBV18	TRBJ2-7	14	few	-	TGTGCCAGCTCACCACCTCAGAGGGTAGGTGAGCAGTACTTC	CASSPPQRVGEQYF
TRBV5-1	TRBJ2-1	16	-	TRBD2	TGCGCCAGCAGCTATTACGGGACTAGCTCCTACAATGAGCAGTTCTTC	CASSYYGTSSYNEQFF
TRBV28	TRBJ1-6	14	few	-	TGTGCCAGCAGTTTAAACGCGGGAATTTCGCCCCTCCACTTT	CASSLNAGISPLHF
TRBV4-1	TRBJ2-1	17	few	TRBD2	TGCGCCAGCAGCCGAATCCTTCTAGCGGGAGGACACAATGAGCAGTTCTTC	CASSRILLAGGHNEQFF
TRBV6-6	TRBJ2-7	13	once	TRBD1	TGTGCCAGCAGTTACTGGGACAGGGACGAGCAGTACTTC	CASSYWDRDEQYF
TRBV29-1	TRBJ2-1	13	-	-	TGCAGCGTTGGATCGGGACTCAACAATGAGCAGTTCTTC	CSVGSGLNNEQFF
TRBV6-2/TRBV6-3	TRBJ2-5	16	-	TRBD1	TGTGCCAGCAGTTATACCGGGACAGACGACCAAGAGACCCAGTACTTC	CASSYTGTDDQETQYF
TRBV18	TRBJ2-5	18	-	TRBD2	TGTGCCAGCTCACCAGGGCTAGCGGCCAGGTGGGGCCAAGAGACCCAGTACTTC	CASSPGLAARWGQETQYF
TRBV30	TRBJ1-5	13	-	TRBD1	TGTGCCTGGGGTACAGGGGTTCGTCAGCCCCAGCATTTT	CAWGTGVRQPQHF
TRBV5-1	TRBJ2-1	16	-	TRBD2	TGCGCCAGCAGCTTGGAGGCTAGCGGGTTATACAATGAGCAGTTCTTC	CASSLEASGLYNEQFF
TRBV2	TRBJ1-4	14	-	TRBD1	TGTGCCAGCAGCACGACAGGGTGGAGTGAAAAACTGTTTTTT	CASSTTGWSEKLFF
TRBV18	TRBJ1-2	13	-	-	TGTGCCAGCTCCGGGAATACGTTCTATGGCTACACCTTC	CASSGNTFYGYTF
TRBV24-1	TRBJ2-1	17	-	-	TGTGCCACCAGTGACCCCGGGAGAGGGCCTATGAGCAATGAGCAGTTCTTC	CATSDPGRGPMSNEQFF